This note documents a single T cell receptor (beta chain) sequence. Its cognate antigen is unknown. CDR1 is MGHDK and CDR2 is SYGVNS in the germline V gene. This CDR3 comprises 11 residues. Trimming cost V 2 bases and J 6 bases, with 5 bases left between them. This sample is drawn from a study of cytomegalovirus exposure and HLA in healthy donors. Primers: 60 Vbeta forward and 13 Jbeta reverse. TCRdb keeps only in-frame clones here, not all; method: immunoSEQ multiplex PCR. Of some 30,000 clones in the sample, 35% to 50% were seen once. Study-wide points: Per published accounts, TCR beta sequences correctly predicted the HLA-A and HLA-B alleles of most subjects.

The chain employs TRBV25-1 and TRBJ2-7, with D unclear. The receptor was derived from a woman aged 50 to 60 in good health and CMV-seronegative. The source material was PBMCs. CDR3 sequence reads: CASSEELEQYF. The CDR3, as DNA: TGTGCCAGCAGTGAAGAACTCGAGCAGTACTTC.